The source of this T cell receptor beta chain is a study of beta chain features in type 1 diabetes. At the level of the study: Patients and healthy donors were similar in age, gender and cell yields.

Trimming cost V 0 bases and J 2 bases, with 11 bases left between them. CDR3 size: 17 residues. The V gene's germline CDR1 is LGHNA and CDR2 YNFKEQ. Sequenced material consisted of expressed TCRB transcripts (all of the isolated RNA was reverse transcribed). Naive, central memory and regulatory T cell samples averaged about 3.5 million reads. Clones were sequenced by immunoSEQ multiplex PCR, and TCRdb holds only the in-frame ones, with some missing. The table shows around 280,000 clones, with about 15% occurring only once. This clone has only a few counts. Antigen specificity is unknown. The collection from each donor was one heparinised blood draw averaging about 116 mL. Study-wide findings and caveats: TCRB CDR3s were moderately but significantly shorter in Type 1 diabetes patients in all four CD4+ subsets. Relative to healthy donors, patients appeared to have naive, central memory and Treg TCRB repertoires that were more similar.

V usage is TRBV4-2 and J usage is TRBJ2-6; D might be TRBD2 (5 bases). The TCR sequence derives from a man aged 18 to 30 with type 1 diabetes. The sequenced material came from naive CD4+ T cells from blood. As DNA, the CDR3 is TGTGCCAGCAGCCAAGACGGCGGGCCCCCTGGGGCCAACGTCCTGACTTTC. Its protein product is CASSQDGGPPGANVLTF.